This TCR beta chain was recovered during a study of shared clonotypes between healthy human individuals. Whole-study results and caveats: Apart from blood, nothing was sampled; tissue repertoires likely differ.

V lost 6 bases to trimming and J lost 5 bases, with 11 bases between them. The CDR3 is made up of 13 amino acids. Germline V CDR1 and CDR2: LNHDA, SQIVND (reference sequence). Deep-level settings were used for running the assay. Genomic DNA from each subset was divided evenly over several immunoSEQ plates. In the authors' methods: Owing to the provision of junction-only sequences devoid of quality scores by immunoSEQ, filtering differed. The method was immunoSEQ multiplex PCR; TCRdb's version includes in-frame clones alone and lacks a portion of them. V, J and clone size are taken as reported in that table, and D and trimming were inferred from the DNA itself. The table lists 2.3 million or so clones, 93% of them singletons, with about 0.37% in the top ten. Worth noting for this clone: Its antigen is as yet unknown.

Sequencing input: naive CD4+ T cells from PBMCs. The subset here: CD45RA+ positively selected. The TCR sequence derives from a man aged 18 to 29 in good health. Some clones in this sample may be carry-over from other donors' samples. V usage is TRBV19 and J usage is TRBJ2-1, with D tentatively TRBD1 (6 bases). DNA for the CDR3: TGTGCCAGTAGGACACAGGGAGACAATGAGCAGTTCTTC. Residues: CASRTQGDNEQFF.